The 16 T cell receptor beta chains presented below share a single source sample, sequenced in a study of OX40 agonist ivuxolimab in advanced cancers. Sequencing was performed with immunoSEQ multiplex PCR; in TCRdb, only in-frame clones are kept and a portion is missing. The sample consists of around 15,000 clones, 80% to 90% of them appearing once. The source was CD4+ or CD8+ T cells sorted from blood, collected in a trial of the OX40 agonist ivuxolimab. These receptors all come from an adult with an advanced solid tumor such as melanoma, head and neck, liver or kidney cancer.

The chain is built from TRBV19 and TRBJ2-5; weak D call: TRBD2 (5 bases). Germline V gene data show CDR1 as LNHDA and CDR2 as SQIVND (reference sequence). The CDR3 runs to 14 residues. V lost 6 bases, J lost 4 bases, and 15 bases lay in between. The CDR3 here is CASSRSGSGETQYF. In DNA, the CDR3 is TGTGCCAGTAGCCGCAGCGGAAGCGGAGAGACCCAGTACTTC.

This clone appeared a few times. This rearrangement joins TRBV7-9 to TRBJ1-1; D not certain. The V gene's germline CDR1 is SEHNR and CDR2 FQNEAQ (reference sequence). Deletions cut 2 bases from V and 1 base from J, with 5 bases between. CDR3 size: 13 residues. CDR3 region: CASSLQANTEAFF. In nucleotides, the CDR3 is TGTGCCAGCAGCTTACAGGCGAACACTGAAGCTTTCTTT.

This chain connects TRBV28 to TRBJ1-4; TRBD1 aligns across 10 bases. Losses at the gene ends were 4 bases for V and 7 bases for J; bases not matched to a gene: 6. Germline-derived CDR1 and CDR2 are MDHEN and SYDVKM. The CDR3 covers 15 residues. The CDR3, as DNA: TGTGCCAGCAGTTCCCCCGGGACAGGGGTTGAAAAACTGTTTTTT. Its protein is CASSSPGTGVEKLFF.

This rearrangement joins TRBV30 to TRBJ1-4; D uncertain. The CDR3 extends over 15 amino acids. Deletions cut 0 bases from V and 5 bases from J, with 13 bases between. CDR1 GTSNPN and CDR2 SVGIG come from the germline V gene (reference sequence). CDR3: CAWSVGQTRNEKLFF. CDR3 in DNA: TGTGCCTGGAGTGTGGGTCAGACACGAAATGAAAAACTGTTTTTT.

The chain couples TRBV19 to TRBJ1-5; D call uncertain. CDR1 and CDR2 from the germline V gene are LNHDA and SQIVND (reference sequence). The V and J ends lost 6 bases and 0 bases respectively, with 15 bases between them. This CDR3 is 16 amino acids long. The CDR3 spells CASSMRPGYSNQPQHF. Here the CDR3 DNA reads TGTGCCAGTAGCATGAGACCAGGTTATAGCAATCAGCCCCAGCATTTT.

V is TRBV15 and J is TRBJ2-5; 15 bases agree with TRBD2. This CDR3 has 19 amino acids. From germline, CDR1 is LNHNV and CDR2 YYDKDF (reference sequence). J was trimmed by 0 bases and V by 1 base; bases with no gene match: 6. The CDR3 nucleotides are TGTGCCACCAGCAGAGGGGGACTAGCGGGAGGCCAGTACCAAGAGACCCAGTACTTC. Translation gives CATSRGGLAGGQYQETQYF.

There are a few counts of this clone. The chain uses TRBV7-6 and TRBJ1-4; 10 bases line up with TRBD1. The length of the CDR3 is 12 residues. V lost 5 bases, J lost 11 bases, and 2 bases stayed unmatched. Per germline, CDR1 SGHVS and CDR2 FNYEAQ. The CDR3 sequence: CASSEDRGKLFF. In nucleotides, the CDR3 is TGTGCCAGCAGCGAGGACAGGGGGAAACTGTTTTTT.

The V gene is TRBV28, the J gene TRBJ1-2; 9 bases are shared with TRBD1. The germline gives CDR1 MDHEN, CDR2 SYDVKM. The CDR3 totals 13 residues. Trimming at V came to 6 bases and at J to 6 bases, leaving 5 bases not matched to a gene. CDR3 region: CASRSGTGNGYTF. CDR3 bases: TGTGCCAGCAGATCCGGGACAGGGAATGGCTACACCTTC.

The chain employs TRBV5-5 and TRBJ2-2; 7 bases map to TRBD1. Germline values: CDR1 SGHKS, CDR2 YYEKEE (reference sequence). The CDR3 sequence is 12 residues long. V lost 4 bases, J lost 7 bases, and 1 base stayed unmatched. The CDR3 sequence: CASSGTVGELFF. CDR3 nucleotide sequence: TGTGCCAGCAGCGGGACAGTCGGGGAGCTGTTTTTT.

This chain uses TRBV19 with TRBJ2-3; TRBD1 agrees at 9 bases. V dropped 4 bases and J dropped 3; count of bases not matched to a gene: 5. Germline CDR1 reads LNHDA; CDR2 reads SQIVND (reference sequence). The CDR3 has 15 residues. The CDR3 region has the DNA TGTGCCAGTAGTACGACAGGGGGTATTACAGATACGCAGTATTTT. Residues: CASSTTGGITDTQYF.

This chain joins TRBV5-1 and TRBJ2-1; TRBD2 aligns across 10 bases. V was clipped by 6 bases and J by 0 bases; unmatched bases: 3. Germline V CDR1 and CDR2: SGHRS, YFSETQ. The CDR3 sequence is 15 residues long. The CDR3 is CASNPSGSSYNEQFF. The CDR3 region has the DNA TGCGCCAGCAACCCTAGCGGGAGCTCCTACAATGAGCAGTTCTTC.

The V call is TRBV6-1, the J call TRBJ1-1; 10 positions match TRBD1. Losses at the gene ends were 5 bases for V and 3 bases for J; bases not matched to a gene: 6. The CDR3 totals 15 residues. Germline values: CDR1 MNHNS, CDR2 SASEGT. CDR3 amino acids: CASSHRTGGDTEAFF. In DNA form, the CDR3 reads TGTGCCAGCAGTCATAGGACAGGGGGGGACACTGAAGCTTTCTTT.

The chain has TRBV29-1 and TRBJ2-7; TRBD1 or TRBD2 may be the D gene (5 bases each). Germline V gives CDR1 SQVTM, CDR2 ANQGSEA. This CDR3 region has 13 residues. V lost 1 base and J 7 bases, leaving 14 bases between the germline ends. The CDR3 region has the DNA TGCAGCGTTGAAGTCGGGACCTCTAGTGAGCAGTACTTC. It encodes CSVEVGTSSEQYF.

V usage is TRBV7-9 and J usage is TRBJ1-2; D is perhaps TRBD1 (6 bases). The CDR3 sequence is 14 residues long. Looked up from germline, CDR1 is SEHNR and CDR2 is FQNEAQ (reference sequence). Trimming removed 1 base from V and 6 bases from J, with 12 bases in between. The CDR3 protein is CASSLGGQGNGYTF. For the CDR3, the DNA is TGTGCCAGCAGCTTAGGGGGCCAGGGGAATGGCTACACCTTC.

The chain uses TRBV28 and TRBJ2-6, with D uncertain. The CDR3 loop spans 13 amino acids. Germline V lookup: CDR1 MDHEN, CDR2 SYDVKM. Between the trimmed V and J ends, which lost 7 bases and 4 bases, there was a span of 8 bases. The CDR3 spells CASITRGANVLTF. CDR3 DNA: TGTGCCAGCATTACGAGGGGGGCCAACGTCCTGACTTTC.

This chain uses TRBV6-4 with TRBJ2-1; 10 nucleotides line up with TRBD2. The CDR3 extends over 16 amino acids. Germline loops: CDR1 MRHNA, CDR2 SNTAGT. The ends lost 2 bases at V and 2 bases at J; junction bases unmatched: 3. The DNA of the CDR3 is TGTGCCAGCAGTGACCAGGGACTAGCGACCTACAATGAGCAGTTCTTC. Residues: CASSDQGLATYNEQFF.